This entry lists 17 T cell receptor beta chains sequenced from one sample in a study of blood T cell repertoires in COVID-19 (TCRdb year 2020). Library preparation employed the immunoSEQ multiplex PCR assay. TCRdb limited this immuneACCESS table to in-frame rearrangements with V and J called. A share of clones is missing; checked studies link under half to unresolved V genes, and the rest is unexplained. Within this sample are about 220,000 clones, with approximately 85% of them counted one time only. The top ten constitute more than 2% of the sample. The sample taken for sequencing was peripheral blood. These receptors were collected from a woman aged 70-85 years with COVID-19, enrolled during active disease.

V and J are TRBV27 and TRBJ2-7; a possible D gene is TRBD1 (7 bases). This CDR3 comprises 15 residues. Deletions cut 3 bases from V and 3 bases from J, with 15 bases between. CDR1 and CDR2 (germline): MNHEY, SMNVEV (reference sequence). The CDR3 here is CASSFAGQRSYEQYF. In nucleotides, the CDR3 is TGTGCCAGCAGTTTCGCGGGACAGCGAAGCTACGAGCAGTACTTC.

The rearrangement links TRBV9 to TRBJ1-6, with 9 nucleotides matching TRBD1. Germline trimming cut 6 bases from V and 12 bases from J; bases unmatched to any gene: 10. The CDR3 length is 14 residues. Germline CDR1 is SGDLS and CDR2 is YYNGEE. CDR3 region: CASTTAAGQGPLHF. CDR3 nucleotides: TGTGCCAGCACCACAGCGGCGGGACAGGGACCCCTCCACTTT.

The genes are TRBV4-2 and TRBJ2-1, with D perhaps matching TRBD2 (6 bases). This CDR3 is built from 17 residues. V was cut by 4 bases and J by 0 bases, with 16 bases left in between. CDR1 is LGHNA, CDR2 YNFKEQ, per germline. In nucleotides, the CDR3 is TGTGCCAGCAGCCTCTCTTCTAGCGCGAGCTCCTACAATGAGCAGTTCTTC. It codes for CASSLSSSASSYNEQFF.

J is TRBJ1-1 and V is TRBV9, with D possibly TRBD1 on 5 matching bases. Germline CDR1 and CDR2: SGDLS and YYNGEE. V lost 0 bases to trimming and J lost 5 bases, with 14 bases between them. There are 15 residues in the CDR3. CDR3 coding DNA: TGTGCCAGCAGCGTAGAATGGTGGGGCCCAACTGAAGCTTTCTTT. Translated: CASSVEWWGPTEAFF.

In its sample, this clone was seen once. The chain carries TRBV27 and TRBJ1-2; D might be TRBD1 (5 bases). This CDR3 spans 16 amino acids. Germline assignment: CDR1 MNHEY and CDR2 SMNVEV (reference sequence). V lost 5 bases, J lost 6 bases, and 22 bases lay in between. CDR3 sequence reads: CASSPRTRPPLDGYTF. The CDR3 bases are TGTGCCAGCAGTCCCCGGACAAGGCCCCCCTTGGATGGCTACACCTTC.

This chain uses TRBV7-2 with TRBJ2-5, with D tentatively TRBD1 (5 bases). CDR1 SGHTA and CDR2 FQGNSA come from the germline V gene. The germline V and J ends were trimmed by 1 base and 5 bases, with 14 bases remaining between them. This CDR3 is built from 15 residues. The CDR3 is CASSLGGRPGETQYF. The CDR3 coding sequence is TGTGCCAGCAGCTTAGGTGGTAGGCCAGGGGAGACCCAGTACTTC. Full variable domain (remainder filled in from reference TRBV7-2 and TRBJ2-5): GAGVSQSPSNKVTEKGKDVELRCDPISGHTALYWYRQSLGQGLEFLIYFQGNSAPDKSGLPSDRFSAERTGGSVSTLTIQRTQQEDSAVYLCASSLGGRPGETQYFGPGTRLLVL.

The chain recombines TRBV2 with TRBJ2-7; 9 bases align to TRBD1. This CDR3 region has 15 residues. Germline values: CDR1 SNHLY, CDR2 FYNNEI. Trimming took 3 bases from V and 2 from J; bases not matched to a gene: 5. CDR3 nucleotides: TGTGCCAGCAGTGATTACCGGACAGGGGCCTACGAGCAGTACTTC. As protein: CASSDYRTGAYEQYF.

The CDR3 region has the DNA TGCAGCGCCGGAGGCATAGCGGGAGGCAGGGAGCAGTACTTC. It is translated as CSAGGIAGGREQYF. The V and J genes are TRBV29-1 and TRBJ2-7; 10 positions match TRBD2. With V trimmed by 7 bases and J by 7 bases, 13 bases remained unmatched. The CDR3 has 14 residues. CDR1 and CDR2 from the germline V gene are SQVTM and ANQGSEA.

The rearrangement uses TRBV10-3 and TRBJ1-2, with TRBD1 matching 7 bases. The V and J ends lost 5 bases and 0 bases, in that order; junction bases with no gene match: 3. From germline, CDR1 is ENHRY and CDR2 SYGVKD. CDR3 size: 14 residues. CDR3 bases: TGTGCCATCAGTACAGGGGTCCCTAACTATGGCTACACCTTC. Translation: CAISTGVPNYGYTF.

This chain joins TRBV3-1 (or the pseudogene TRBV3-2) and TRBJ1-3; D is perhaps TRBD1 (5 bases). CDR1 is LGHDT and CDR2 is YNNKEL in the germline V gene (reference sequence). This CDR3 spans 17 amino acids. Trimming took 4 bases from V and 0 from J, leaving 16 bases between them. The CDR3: CASSRGHASHSGNTIYF. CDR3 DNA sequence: TGTGCCAGCAGCCGGGGCCATGCCAGCCACTCTGGAAACACCATATATTTT.

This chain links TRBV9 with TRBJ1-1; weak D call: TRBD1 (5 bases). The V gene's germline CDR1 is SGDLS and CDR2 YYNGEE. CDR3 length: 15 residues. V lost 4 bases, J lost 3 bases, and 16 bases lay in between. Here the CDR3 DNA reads TGTGCCAGCAGCCCAGGCGGTGGGGGGGACACTGAAGCTTTCTTT. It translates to CASSPGGGGDTEAFF.

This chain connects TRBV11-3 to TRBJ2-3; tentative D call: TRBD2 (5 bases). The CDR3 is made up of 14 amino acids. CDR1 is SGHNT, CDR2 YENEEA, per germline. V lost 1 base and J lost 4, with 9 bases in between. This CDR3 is CASSLVRASDTQYF. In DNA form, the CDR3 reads TGTGCCAGCAGCTTAGTGCGGGCCTCAGATACGCAGTATTTT.

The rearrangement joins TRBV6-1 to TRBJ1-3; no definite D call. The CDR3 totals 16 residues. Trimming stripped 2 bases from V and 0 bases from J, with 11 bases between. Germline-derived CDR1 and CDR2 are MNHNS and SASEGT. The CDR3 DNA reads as TGTGCCAGCAGTGAAATAGGGCGGGTCTCTGGAAACACCATATATTTT. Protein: CASSEIGRVSGNTIYF.

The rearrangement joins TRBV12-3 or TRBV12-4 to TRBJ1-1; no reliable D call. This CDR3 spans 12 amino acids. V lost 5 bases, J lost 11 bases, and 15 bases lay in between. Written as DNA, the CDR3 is TGTGCCAGCAGTCAGCAGGCAGGTGGGGCTTTCTTT. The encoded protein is CASSQQAGGAFF.

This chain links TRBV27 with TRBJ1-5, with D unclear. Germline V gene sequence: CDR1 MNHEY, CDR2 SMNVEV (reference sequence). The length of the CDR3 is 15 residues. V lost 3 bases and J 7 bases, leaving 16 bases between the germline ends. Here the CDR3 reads CASSFISGGNQPQHF. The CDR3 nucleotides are TGTGCCAGCAGTTTCATCTCAGGAGGAAACCAGCCCCAGCATTTT.

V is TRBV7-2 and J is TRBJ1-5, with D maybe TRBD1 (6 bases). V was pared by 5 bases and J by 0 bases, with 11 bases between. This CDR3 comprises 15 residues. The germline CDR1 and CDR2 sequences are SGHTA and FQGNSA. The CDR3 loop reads CASSVGQFSNQPQHF. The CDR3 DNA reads TGTGCCAGCAGCGTGGGACAATTTAGCAATCAGCCCCAGCATTTT.

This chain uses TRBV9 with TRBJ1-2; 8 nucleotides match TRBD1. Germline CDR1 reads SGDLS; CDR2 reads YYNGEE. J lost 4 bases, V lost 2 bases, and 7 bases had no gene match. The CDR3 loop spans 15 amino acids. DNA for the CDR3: TGTGCCAGCAGCGTCGATGTCGGACAGGGCTATGGCTACACCTTC. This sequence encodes CASSVDVGQGYGYTF.